This entry lists 2 T cell receptor beta chains sequenced from one sample in a study of blood T cell repertoires in COVID-19. The data were produced by immunoSEQ multiplex PCR, yet TCRdb's version contains in-frame clones alone and is incomplete. Found here are about 210,000 clones, approximately 82% of them singletons; the top ten hold 2% to 2.5%. The sample taken for sequencing was peripheral blood. The receptors stem from a middle-aged man who had recovered from COVID-19.

The chain has TRBV4-3 and TRBJ2-1; 12 bases map to TRBD2. CDR1 LGHNA and CDR2 YSLEER come from the germline V gene. V was clipped by 2 bases and J by 8 bases; unmatched bases: 13. The CDR3 length is 18 residues. The CDR3 nucleotides are TGCGCCAGCAGCCAACTGACTAGCGGGGGACTCGGGGACGATGAGCAGTTCTTC. It codes for CASSQLTSGGLGDDEQFF.

The count of this clone is one. The chain recombines TRBV27 with TRBJ2-1; D unresolved. This CDR3 region has 14 residues. CDR1 MNHEY and CDR2 SMNVEV come from the germline V gene (reference sequence). Trimming shortened V by 4 bases and J by 6 bases, and 13 bases separated the two germline ends. This CDR3 reads CASSSPRRPNEQFF. The CDR3 coding sequence is TGTGCCAGCAGTTCCCCCCGGCGGCCCAATGAGCAGTTCTTC.